This T cell receptor (beta chain) was identified during a study of blood T cell repertoires in COVID-19. Study overall: The origin of the acute and convalescent COVID-19 samples was the United States, Italy and Spain. Sources were T cells, B-cell-depleted T cells, or PBMCs; the material itself was cDNA or gDNA.

Original processing notes: Estimated nucleated cell counts came from reference gene primer amplification. Sequencing used immunoSEQ multiplex PCR; TCRdb keeps in-frame clones, though not all of them. V, J and clone size were drawn from that table, and D and trimming were deduced from the DNA. This table has roughly 290,000 clones, just under 85% appearing once. The CDR3 spans 15 residues. Germline assignment: CDR1 SNHLY and CDR2 FYNNEI. With 5 bases clipped from V and 0 bases from J, the junction kept 3 bases outside the gene matches. The TCR sequence derives from a woman between 45 and 60 years old with active or convalescent COVID-19. V usage is TRBV2 and J usage is TRBJ2-1; 8 bases are shared with TRBD2. Sequences were obtained from peripheral blood. CDR3 sequence: CASSLSGSSYNEQFF. As DNA, the CDR3 is TGTGCCAGCAGTTTAAGCGGGAGCTCCTACAATGAGCAGTTCTTC.